Here is one T cell receptor beta chain with its context. This specimen belongs to a study of shared T cell receptors in the human thymus. This CDR3 contains 12 residues. Germline V lookup: CDR1 SGHAT, CDR2 FQNNGV. Trimming removed 4 bases at V and 4 bases at J, with 7 bases between. TCRdb keeps only in-frame clones here, not all; method: immunoSEQ multiplex PCR. Of some 640,000 clones in the sample, about 90% were seen once. These data were likewise used in another study, on human thymus T cells. This second report adds: The people who donated were healthy Finnish babies having corrective surgery for congenital heart defects. Related research found strongly overlapping thymic repertoires in unrelated individuals.

V gene TRBV11-2 combines with J gene TRBJ2-5, with no clear D. Sequences were obtained from thymocytes. This receptor was identified in a boy under three years old with a congenital heart defect. CDR3 amino acids: CASSSTRETQYF. DNA for the CDR3: TGTGCCAGCAGCTCAACCAGAGAGACCCAGTACTTC.